This T cell receptor beta chain is drawn from a study of T-cell reconstitution after alpha-beta-depleted transplantation in children. TCRbeta library construction was performed incorporating unique molecular identifiers. TCRdb re-derived calls from the PCR reads in MiXCR, one entry per CDR3 protein. The table has 300,000 or so distinct CDR3 sequences, about 10% seen once. Germline values: CDR1 LGHDT, CDR2 YNNKEL (reference sequence). The germline V and J ends were trimmed by 4 bases and 3 bases, with 22 bases remaining between them. The CDR3 has 17 amino acids. V and J are TRBV3-1 and TRBJ2-7; D might be TRBD1 (6 bases). The sequenced sample was PBMCs from the stem cell graft donor, obtained from the stem cell graft. The TCR sequence derives from a human donor who donated a stem cell graft to a child with SCID. CDR3 DNA: TGTGCCAGCAGCCTAAATCGACAGGCAGAGGGAGTCTACGAGCAGTACTTC. Its protein product is CASSLNRQAEGVYEQYF.